These 2 T cell receptor beta chains share one sample of origin, sequenced in a study of blood T cell repertoires in COVID-19 (TCRdb year 2020). Library preparation was by the immunoSEQ multiplex PCR assay. TCRdb holds this immuneACCESS table with in-frame rearrangements only. Some clones are missing; in checked studies, unresolved V genes explain under half, and the rest has no known cause. The sample includes tens of thousands of clones, with 65% to 85% observed a single time. Clones ranked in the top ten supply roughly a third of the sample. The sequencing sample was made of peripheral blood. These receptors were collected from a woman aged 80 or older with acute or convalescent COVID-19.

The CDR3 DNA reads TGCGCCAGCAGCGAACAGTTCACCGGGGAGCTGTTTTTT. This encodes CASSEQFTGELFF. The chain is built from TRBV5-1 and TRBJ2-2; no firm D call. The CDR3 sequence is 13 residues long. V was pared by 4 bases and J by 4 bases, with 8 bases between. Germline V gene data show CDR1 as SGHRS and CDR2 as YFSETQ.

This clone has a single count. This chain connects TRBV19 to TRBJ1-6; possible D gene TRBD1, 6 bases. The V end lost 9 bases, the J end lost 8 bases, and 14 bases lay between the germline ends. CDR3 length: 13 residues. The germline V gene encodes CDR1 LNHDA and CDR2 SQIVND (reference sequence). CDR3 sequence: CASQDSRDSPLHF. In nucleotides, the CDR3 is TGTGCCAGCCAGGACAGTAGAGATTCACCCCTCCACTTT.